The rows below give T cell receptor beta chains drawn from one sample of a study of CD8 T cells in Susac syndrome. TCRdb re-analysed the immunoSEQ multiplex PCR reads in MiXCR, keeping a single row per CDR3 protein. The sample holds a few hundred thousand distinct CDR3 sequences, more than 80% seen once. The sequencing input was CD8+ T cells from PBMCs. These receptors all come from a human donor with multiple sclerosis. CDR3s include the opening cysteine and the closing phenylalanine or tryptophan. A D gene is named only where the DNA matches it firmly. Clone size appears in some rows only: once, few, many, or a class for an expanded clone.

j_call	v_call	clone_size	d_call	cdr3_aa	cdr3_nt
TRBJ2-3	TRBV10-3	NA	TRBD1	CAISVTGGPTDTQYF	TGTGCCATCAGTGTGACAGGGGGCCCCACAGATACGCAGTATTTT
TRBJ2-3	TRBV4-1	NA	NA	CASSQANKDTQYF	TGCGCCAGCAGCCAAGCCAACAAGGATACGCAGTATTTT
TRBJ2-7	TRBV10-2	NA	TRBD1	CASRGDRGVYEQYF	TGCGCCAGCAGGGGGGACAGGGGAGTCTACGAGCAGTACTTC
TRBJ1-1	TRBV5-1	NA	TRBD1	CASSFTGTGENTEAFF	TGCGCCAGCAGCTTTACCGGGACAGGGGAGAACACTGAAGCTTTCTTT
TRBJ2-7	TRBV6-1	NA	NA	CASSVRPPPYEQYF	TGTGCCAGCAGCGTCCGTCCCCCTCCCTACGAGCAGTACTTC
TRBJ2-5	TRBV12-2	NA	NA	CASRSPGRERETQYF	TGTGCAAGTCGCTCTCCGGGGAGGGAGAGGGAGACCCAGTACTTC
TRBJ2-5	TRBV20-1	NA	NA	CSARDSRGQETQYF	TGCAGTGCTAGAGATTCAAGGGGGCAAGAGACCCAGTACTTC
TRBJ2-2	TRBV24-1	NA	TRBD1	CATSDWGQGGTGELFF	TGTGCCACCAGTGACTGGGGACAGGGGGGCACCGGGGAGCTGTTTTTT
TRBJ1-1	TRBV27	NA	NA	CASSLIGSTEAFF	TGTGCCAGCAGTTTAATAGGGAGCACTGAAGCTTTCTTT
TRBJ1-1	TRBV14	NA	NA	CASSGPGRDGNTEAFF	TGTGCCAGCAGCGGCCCAGGCCGGGACGGGAACACTGAAGCTTTCTTT
TRBJ2-1	TRBV5-4	NA	NA	CASSLYPRGSYNEQFF	TGTGCCAGCAGCTTGTATCCCCGGGGGAGCTACAATGAGCAGTTCTTC
TRBJ1-2	TRBV6-5	once	TRBD1	CASHPRTGHYGYTF	TGTGCCAGCCATCCCCGGACAGGACACTATGGCTACACCTTC
TRBJ1-1	TRBV4-1	NA	TRBD1	CSSSQEDRVNTEAFF	TGCTCCAGCAGCCAAGAGGACAGGGTGAACACTGAAGCTTTCTTT
TRBJ1-1	TRBV4-1	NA	TRBD1	CASSQQTTGAEAFF	TGCGCCAGCAGCCAGCAAACGACAGGGGCTGAAGCTTTCTTT
TRBJ2-2	TRBV5-1	NA	TRBD1	CASSSTGTGGRAGELFF	TGCGCCAGCAGCTCGACTGGGACAGGGGGCAGAGCCGGGGAGCTGTTTTTT
TRBJ2-7	TRBV12-3/TRBV12-4	NA	TRBD2	CASTSSRLAAYEQYF	TGTGCCAGCACCTCATCAAGGCTAGCGGCCTACGAGCAGTACTTC
TRBJ1-1	TRBV4-1	few	NA	CASSQDTEAFF	TGCGCCAGCAGCCAAGATACTGAAGCTTTCTTT
TRBJ2-7	TRBV2	NA	TRBD2	CASSDPDSGLASEQYF	TGTGCCAGCAGTGATCCAGACTCGGGACTAGCTAGCGAGCAGTACTTC
TRBJ2-5	TRBV4-1	NA	TRBD1	CASSHPGQGIETQYF	TGCGCCAGCAGCCATCCCGGACAGGGAATCGAGACCCAGTACTTC
TRBJ2-1	TRBV24-1	NA	NA	CATSDNYGDEQFF	TGTGCCACCAGTGATAATTATGGCGATGAGCAGTTCTTC
TRBJ1-2	TRBV4-1	NA	NA	CASSPVANYGYTF	TGCGCCAGCAGTCCGGTCGCCAACTATGGCTACACCTTC
TRBJ2-5	TRBV5-1	NA	NA	CASSHSQAGFMAQYF	TGCGCCAGCAGCCACAGCCAGGCGGGATTTATGGCCCAGTACTTC
TRBJ2-7	TRBV5-6	NA	NA	CASSSMRMDSSYEQYF	TGTGCCAGCAGTTCTATGAGGATGGACTCTTCCTACGAGCAGTACTTC
TRBJ1-5	TRBV9	NA	NA	CASSVGLDGQPQHF	TGTGCCAGCAGCGTAGGGTTGGACGGGCAGCCCCAGCATTTT
TRBJ2-3	TRBV2	NA	NA	CASSRAALTDTQYF	TGTGCCAGCAGTCGGGCAGCTCTCACAGATACGCAGTATTTT
TRBJ1-1	TRBV4-2	NA	NA	CASSQDQRQLNTEAFF	TGTGCCAGCAGCCAAGATCAGCGGCAGCTAAACACTGAAGCTTTCTTT
TRBJ1-1	TRBV28	NA	NA	CASSLLGPYSEAFF	TGTGCCAGCAGTCTACTAGGACCCTACTCTGAAGCTTTCTTT
TRBJ2-7	TRBV7-9	NA	NA	CASSPIETYEQYF	TGTGCCAGCAGCCCCATCGAAACCTACGAGCAGTACTTC
TRBJ1-1	TRBV28	NA	TRBD1	CASRPIGQENTEAFF	TGTGCCAGCAGGCCTATAGGACAGGAGAACACTGAAGCTTTCTTT
TRBJ2-3	TRBV7-9	NA	NA	CASSLLTAQDTQYF	TGTGCCAGCAGCTTACTAACAGCCCAAGATACGCAGTATTTT
TRBJ2-1	TRBV29-1	NA	NA	CSARYLGDEQFF	TGCAGCGCAAGGTATTTGGGGGATGAGCAGTTCTTC
TRBJ2-5	TRBV3-1	NA	NA	CASSQDMRYGETQYF	TGTGCCAGCAGCCAAGATATGCGGTACGGAGAGACCCAGTACTTC
TRBJ2-1	TRBV28	NA	TRBD1	CASRLGTGFSDEQFF	TGTGCCAGCAGGTTGGGGACAGGTTTTTCCGATGAGCAGTTCTTC
TRBJ1-2	TRBV14	NA	NA	CASSLLSTAHNYGYTF	TGTGCCAGCAGCTTATTGAGCACGGCTCATAACTATGGCTACACCTTC
TRBJ1-6	TRBV12-3/TRBV12-4	NA	NA	CASSPAGPPELHF	TGTGCCAGCAGCCCTGCAGGGCCACCTGAGCTCCACTTT
TRBJ2-1	TRBV5-6	few	NA	CASSLGTGIYNEQFF	TGTGCCAGCAGTTTAGGGACGGGGATTTACAATGAGCAGTTCTTC
TRBJ2-3	TRBV27	NA	NA	CASSSSTGVVLTDTQYF	NA
TRBJ1-3	TRBV18	NA	TRBD1	CASSPWTGSGNTIYF	TGTGCCAGCTCACCCTGGACAGGGAGCGGAAACACCATATATTTT
TRBJ2-6	TRBV27	NA	NA	CASSLINGVSGANVLTF	TGTGCCAGCAGTTTGATCAATGGCGTATCTGGGGCCAACGTCCTGACTTTC
TRBJ2-3	TRBV4-1	NA	TRBD2	CASSRVTSGSTDTQYF	TGCGCCAGCAGCCGCGTGACTAGCGGGAGCACAGATACGCAGTATTTT
TRBJ2-5	TRBV30	NA	TRBD2	CAWSGPQREAEYPNF	TGTGCCTGGAGTGGCCCCCAGCGGGAGGCCGAATATCCTAACTTC
TRBJ1-5	TRBV6-5	NA	NA	CASSSLVTQQPQHF	TGTGCCAGCAGTTCCTTAGTCACCCAACAGCCCCAGCATTTT
TRBJ2-3	TRBV6-5	NA	NA	CASSCSGADTQYF	TGTGCCAGCAGTTGCTCAGGGGCAGATACGCAGTATTTT
TRBJ1-2	TRBV15	NA	TRBD1	CATSRDGTDYGYTF	TGTGCCACCAGCAGAGATGGGACAGACTATGGCTACACCTTC
TRBJ2-5	TRBV12-3/TRBV12-4	NA	NA	CASTGPAQETQYF	TGTGCCAGCACCGGACCCGCTCAGGAGACCCAGTACTTC
TRBJ1-1	TRBV27	once	NA	CASSLRGPDTEAFF	TGTGCCAGCAGTTTGCGGGGTCCGGACACTGAAGCTTTCTTT
TRBJ2-7	TRBV19	NA	NA	CASSIVGPGEQYF	TGTGCCAGTAGTATAGTAGGCCCGGGCGAGCAGTACTTC
TRBJ2-7	TRBV30	NA	NA	CAWRGGTRPSYEQYF	TGTGCCTGGAGGGGGGGGACAAGGCCCTCCTACGAGCAGTACTTC
TRBJ2-7	TRBV30	NA	TRBD2	CAWRDGLAVDEQYF	TGTGCCTGGCGAGATGGACTAGCGGTAGACGAGCAGTACTTC
TRBJ1-1	TRBV12-3/TRBV12-4	NA	NA	CASSFGGETEAFF	TGTGCCAGCAGTTTCGGGGGGGAAACTGAAGCTTTCTTT
TRBJ1-2	TRBV7-9	NA	TRBD1	CASSLGGRGKNGYTF	TGTGCCAGCAGCTTAGGAGGCAGGGGGAAAAATGGCTACACCTTC
TRBJ2-5	TRBV10-1	NA	TRBD1	CASSDRDRDSETQYF	TGCGCCAGCAGTGACCGGGACAGGGATTCAGAGACCCAGTACTTC
TRBJ2-5	TRBV27	NA	NA	CASNPTGQFFQETQYF	TGTGCCAGCAACCCCACTGGGCAGTTTTTTCAAGAGACCCAGTACTTC
TRBJ2-7	TRBV13	NA	NA	CASSLGRLSYEQYF	TGTGCCAGCAGCTTGGGGCGGCTCTCCTACGAGCAGTACTTC